The 21 T cell receptor beta chains in this list originate from one sample, sequenced in a study of CD8 T cells in ankylosing spondylitis. TCRdb reprocessed the 5' RACE reads via MiXCR and lists one record per CDR3 protein. The sample has a few hundred thousand distinct CDR3 sequences; 15% to 20% are singletons. Input material: blood, either unsorted or a sorted T cell fraction (not recorded which). All receptors derive from a male donor with ankylosing spondylitis or in good health (not recorded which).

The V and J genes are TRBV12-3 or TRBV12-4 and TRBJ2-1; the D is unclear. The CDR3 extends over 14 amino acids. V lost 3 bases to trimming and J lost 7 bases, with 13 bases between them. The CDR3: CASSFTRAENEQFF. CDR3 sequence (DNA): TGTGCCAGCAGTTTCACCCGAGCCGAGAATGAGCAGTTCTTC.

This clonotype was counted only a few times. The chain joins TRBV27 to TRBJ2-7, with 7 bases fitting TRBD2. The junction had 3 bases not matched to a gene; V was cut back by 7 bases and J by 0 bases. This CDR3 region has 13 residues. Germline lookup yields CDR1 MNHEY and CDR2 SMNVEV (reference sequence). The CDR3 DNA reads TGTGCCAGCACTAGCGGAATCTCCTACGAGCAGTACTTC. Encoded protein: CASTSGISYEQYF.

The chain couples TRBV7-9 to TRBJ2-7, with TRBD1 matching 7 bases. The CDR3 contains 14 residues. From germline, CDR1 is SEHNR and CDR2 FQNEAQ (reference sequence). V lost 5 bases, J lost 0 bases, and 4 bases stayed unmatched. CDR3 protein: CASSNRGISYEQYF. The CDR3 DNA is TGTGCCAGCAGCAACAGGGGTATCTCCTACGAGCAGTACTTC. The variable domain in full, with the rest retrieved from reference TRBV7-9 and TRBJ2-7, is DTGVSQNPRHKITKRGQNVTFRCDPISEHNRLYWYRQTLGQGPEFLTYFQNEAQLEKSRLLSDRFSAERPKGSFSTLEIQRTEQGDSAMYLCASSNRGISYEQYFGPGTRLTVT.

This clonotype occurred a few times. CDR3 loop: CASSQETGQGIPYEQYF. The CDR3 DNA reads as TGCGCCAGCAGCCAAGAAACGGGACAGGGGATCCCCTACGAGCAGTACTTC. The chain is built from TRBV4-3 and TRBJ2-7; 10 nucleotides agree with TRBD1. The CDR3 is made up of 17 amino acids. The V gene end was trimmed by 0 bases and the J gene end by 2 bases; junction bases not matched to a gene: 7. Looked up from germline, CDR1 is LGHNA and CDR2 is YSLEER.

V usage is TRBV7-8 and J usage is TRBJ1-1, with D unclear. The CDR3 has 15 amino acids. V was pared by 1 base and J by 4 bases, with 13 bases between. Looked up from germline, CDR1 is SGHVS and CDR2 is FQNEAQ. The DNA for the CDR3 is TGTGCCAGCAGCTTAGGTGTAAATCCCTCCACTGAAGCTTTCTTT. Its translation is CASSLGVNPSTEAFF.

This clonotype was counted many times. This sequence joins TRBV4-1 and TRBJ2-1, with 9 bases matching TRBD2. With 4 bases clipped from V and 4 bases from J, the junction kept 5 bases outside the gene matches. Germline V lookup: CDR1 MGHRA, CDR2 YSYEKL. The CDR3 has 15 residues. CDR3 DNA: TGCGCCAGCAGCCCGGGACTAGCAGATTACAATGAGCAGTTCTTC. Translating gives CASSPGLADYNEQFF.

This clonotype appeared a few times. The chain links TRBV4-1 to TRBJ2-2; 13 positions agree with TRBD2. CDR3 size: 16 residues. Per the germline V gene, CDR1 is MGHRA and CDR2 is YSYEKL. Trimming at V came to 5 bases and at J to 5 bases, leaving 5 bases not matched to a gene. The CDR3 region is CASSFRTSGRTGELFF. The CDR3 DNA sequence: TGCGCCAGCAGCTTTCGGACTAGCGGGAGAACCGGGGAGCTGTTTTTT.

In this sample, this clonotype turned up a few times. The chain uses TRBV29-1 and TRBJ2-1; TRBD1 might be the D (7 bases). This CDR3 has 15 residues. V was shortened by 3 bases and J by 0 bases, with 12 bases between the two germline ends. CDR1 is SQVTM, CDR2 ANQGSEA, per germline. DNA for the CDR3: TGCAGCGTTGACAGGGGGGCTAGCTCCTACAATGAGCAGTTCTTC. Translating it yields CSVDRGASSYNEQFF.

The table lists this clonotype with a few counts. The CDR3 spells CASKAGGPLDYEQYF. CDR3 in DNA: TGTGCCAGCAAGGCGGGAGGGCCATTGGACTACGAGCAGTACTTC. The V gene is TRBV6-1, the J gene TRBJ2-7; TRBD2 aligns across 9 bases. The CDR3 sequence is 15 residues long. J lost 3 bases, V lost 7 bases, and 10 bases had no gene match. The germline gives CDR1 MNHNS, CDR2 SASEGT.

This clonotype has at least ten counts. The chain has TRBV4-1 and TRBJ2-7; D not certain. Trimming removed 3 bases from V and 3 bases from J, with 12 bases in between. The length of the CDR3 is 14 residues. The germline V gene has CDR1 MGHRA and CDR2 YSYEKL. Here the CDR3 DNA reads TGCGCCAGCAGCCACGTAGGACCGGACTACGAGCAGTACTTC. Its translation: CASSHVGPDYEQYF.

As to this clonotype: This clone may be a read error of a much larger clone one base away. The V and J genes are TRBV7-6 and TRBJ2-1; 10 bases match TRBD2. The CDR3 is made up of 15 amino acids. Germline CDR1 reads SGHVS; CDR2 reads FNYEAQ. CDR3 sequence: CASGLASGSPNEQFF. CDR3 nucleotide sequence: TGTGCCAGCGGCTTGGCTAGCGGGAGTCCCAATGAGCAGTTCTTC.

This chain uses TRBV29-1 with TRBJ2-7, with D maybe TRBD2 (6 bases). In germline, CDR1 is SQVTM, CDR2 ANQGSEA. V was trimmed by 2 bases and J by 4 bases, leaving 9 bases between them. There are 12 residues in the CDR3. CDR3 in DNA: TGCAGCGTTGAACTAGCGACGTACGAGCAGTACTTC. Its protein is CSVELATYEQYF.

This clonotype was picked up a small number of times. The chain has TRBV29-1 and TRBJ2-5; D call uncertain. Germline values: CDR1 SQVTM, CDR2 ANQGSEA. The CDR3 contains 14 residues. V lost 4 bases to trimming and J lost 1 base, with 13 bases between them. CDR3 residues: CSVGSGVGQETQYF. CDR3 DNA sequence: TGCAGCGTTGGCTCAGGAGTTGGCCAAGAGACCCAGTACTTC. The full variable domain, in which reference TRBV29-1 and TRBJ2-5 provide the parts outside the CDR3, is SAVISQKPSRDICQRGTSLTIQCQVDSQVTMMFWYRQQPGQSLTLIATANQGSEATYESGFVIDKFPISRPNLTFSTLTVSNMSPEDSSIYLCSVGSGVGQETQYFGPGTRLLVL.

This clonotype was counted ten times or more. V usage is TRBV4-1 and J usage is TRBJ2-1; D is undetermined. Trimming took 3 bases from V and 4 from J, leaving 7 bases between them. Germline V lookup: CDR1 MGHRA, CDR2 YSYEKL. This CDR3 spans 13 amino acids. CDR3 in DNA: TGCGCCAGCAGCCACGACACATACAATGAGCAGTTCTTC. Its translation: CASSHDTYNEQFF.

The rearrangement uses TRBV7-3 and TRBJ2-4, with TRBD2 matching 8 bases. The CDR3 contains 14 residues. Trimming at V came to 5 bases and at J to 4 bases, leaving 4 bases not matched to a gene. Germline lookup yields CDR1 SGHTA and CDR2 FQGTGA. CDR3 nucleotides: TGTGCCAGCAGCGGTAGCGGGAATAAAAACATTCAGTACTTC. Translation: CASSGSGNKNIQYF. Filled out from reference TRBV7-3 and TRBJ2-4, the complete variable domain reads GAGVSQTPSNKVTEKGKYVELRCDPISGHTALYWYRQSLGQGPEFLIYFQGTGAADDSGLPNDRFFAVRPEGSVSTLKIQRTERGDSAVYLCASSGSGNKNIQYFGAGTRLSVL.

This clonotype has a handful of counts. This chain uses TRBV9 with TRBJ1-1, with D tentatively TRBD1 (6 bases). The germline V and J ends were trimmed by 4 bases and 6 bases, with 13 bases remaining between them. This CDR3 region has 13 residues. Germline-derived CDR1 and CDR2 are SGDLS and YYNGEE. The CDR3 is CASSPSQGSEAFF. The DNA for the CDR3 is TGTGCCAGCAGCCCGAGCCAGGGGTCTGAAGCTTTCTTT. The complete variable domain, with remaining parts taken from reference TRBV9 and TRBJ1-1, reads DSGVTQTPKHLITATGQRVTLRCSPRSGDLSVYWYQQSLDQGLQFLIQYYNGEERAKGNILERFSAQQFPDLHSELNLSSLELGDSALYFCASSPSQGSEAFFGQGTRLTVV.

The genes are TRBV5-1 and TRBJ2-2, with 11 bases aligning to TRBD2. V shed 1 base, J shed 4 bases, and the junction held 3 bases outside the gene matches. The CDR3 has 16 residues. Germline V gene sequence: CDR1 SGHRS, CDR2 YFSETQ. CDR3 nucleotides: TGCGCCAGCAGCTTGAGACTAGCGGGACTCACCGGGGAGCTGTTTTTT. Encoded protein: CASSLRLAGLTGELFF.

This clonotype has just a few counts. The chain employs TRBV4-3 and TRBJ1-1, with D possibly matching TRBD1 (5 bases). V lost 0 bases to trimming and J lost 0 bases, with 14 bases between them. Germline V lookup: CDR1 LGHNA, CDR2 YSLEER. The length of the CDR3 is 17 residues. CDR3 region: CASSQDGIQALNTEAFF. The CDR3 nucleotides read TGCGCCAGCAGCCAAGATGGAATACAGGCATTGAACACTGAAGCTTTCTTT.

This clonotype has at least ten counts. The rearrangement uses TRBV15 and TRBJ2-5; D unclear. Germline V gives CDR1 LNHNV, CDR2 YYDKDF (reference sequence). The V end lost 0 bases, the J end lost 1 base, and 6 bases lay between the germline ends. This CDR3 contains 14 residues. CDR3 sequence reads: CATSRDTGQETQYF. The CDR3 DNA is TGTGCCACCAGCAGAGATACGGGCCAAGAGACCCAGTACTTC.

This clonotype has only a few counts. This chain joins TRBV12-3 or TRBV12-4 and TRBJ2-1, with 10 bases aligning to TRBD2. There are 14 residues in the CDR3. V dropped 6 bases and J dropped 7; count of bases not matched to a gene: 6. The CDR3 DNA reads as TGTGCCAGCAGCGCTAGCGGGAGTTATAATGAGCAGTTCTTC. It specifies CASSASGSYNEQFF.

This clonotype was counted between two and nine times. The gene calls are TRBV28 and TRBJ2-2; TRBD1 is a possible D gene (5 bases). CDR3 length: 16 residues. V lost 7 bases to trimming and J lost 2 bases, with 17 bases between them. CDR1 MDHEN and CDR2 SYDVKM come from the germline V gene. The CDR3 nucleotides are TGTGCCAGCACCCTCACTGGGCAGGGTAACACCGGGGAGCTGTTTTTT. Its translation is CASTLTGQGNTGELFF.